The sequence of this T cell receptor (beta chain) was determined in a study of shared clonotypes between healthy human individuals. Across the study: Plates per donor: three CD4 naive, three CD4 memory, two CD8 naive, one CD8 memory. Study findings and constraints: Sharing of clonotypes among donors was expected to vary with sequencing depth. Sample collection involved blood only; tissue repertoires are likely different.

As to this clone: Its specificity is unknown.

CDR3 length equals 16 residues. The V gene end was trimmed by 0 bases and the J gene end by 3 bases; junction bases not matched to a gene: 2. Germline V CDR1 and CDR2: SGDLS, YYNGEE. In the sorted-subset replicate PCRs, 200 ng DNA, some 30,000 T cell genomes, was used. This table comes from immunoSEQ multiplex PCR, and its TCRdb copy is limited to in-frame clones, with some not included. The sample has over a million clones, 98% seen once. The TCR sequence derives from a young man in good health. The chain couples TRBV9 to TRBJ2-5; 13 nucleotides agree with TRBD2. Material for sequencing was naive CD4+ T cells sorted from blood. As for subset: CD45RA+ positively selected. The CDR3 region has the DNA TGTGCCAGCAGCGTAGGGGGACTAGCGGGAAAAGAGACCCAGTACTTC. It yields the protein CASSVGGLAGKETQYF.